This is a list of T cell receptor beta chains from one sample in a study of control samples from healthy donors and cancer patients. Profiled with immunoSEQ multiplex PCR; TCRdb holds only in-frame clones, not every one. Of 80,000 to 100,000 clones in the sample, about 79% are singletons; the top ten hold about 10%. Source material: blood. These receptors all come from a woman aged 25 to 39 in good health. Both conserved end residues are part of each CDR3. Each record gives: D gene, clone size, J gene, V gene, CDR3 DNA, CDR3 protein. The D gene is left open where the match is weak. The size of a clone is reported for some rows only, either as once, few or many, or as a class for expanded clones.

>-|-|TRBJ2-2|TRBV7-6
TGTGCCAGCAGTCAGAAGGGGGGTATAGGCGGGGAGCTGTTTTTT
CASSQKGGIGGELFF
>TRBD2|-|TRBJ2-1|TRBV11-2
TGTGCCAGCAGCACAGGTGGGGGGACTAGCGGGATCCGGCAGTTCTTC
CASSTGGGTSGIRQFF
>TRBD2|few|TRBJ2-1|TRBV6-2/TRBV6-3
TGTGCCAGCAGTTACACTAGCGGGGGCAATGAGCAGTTCTTC
CASSYTSGGNEQFF
>TRBD1|few|TRBJ1-1|TRBV4-1
TGCGCCAGCAGCCAAGAGGGACAGGGGTCCTTAAAAGCTTTCTTT
CASSQEGQGSLKAFF
>-|-|TRBJ2-5|TRBV11-2
TGTGCCAGCAGCTTGGGTATTGGGGAGGCCCAGTACTTC
CASSLGIGEAQYF
>TRBD1|few|TRBJ1-5|TRBV5-5
TGTGCCAGCAGCGGACAGGGTACCGATCAGCCCCAGCATTTT
CASSGQGTDQPQHF
>-|-|TRBJ1-6|TRBV6-2/TRBV6-3
TGTGCCAGCAGTTATTGGGGAAATTCACCCCTCCACTTT
CASSYWGNSPLHF
>TRBD1|-|TRBJ1-2|TRBV7-8
TGTGCCAGCAGCTTACGCCCGGGGGACAGGGACTATGGCTACACCTTC
CASSLRPGDRDYGYTF
>TRBD1|few|TRBJ2-5|TRBV19
TGTGCCAGTAGTCTCCGTGGGGGACAGGGGAAAGAGACCCAGTACTTC
CASSLRGGQGKETQYF
>-|-|TRBJ1-2|TRBV2
TGTGCCAGCAGTGAAGCCCGAGGGGGAGGCTACACCTTC
CASSEARGGGYTF
>-|-|TRBJ1-1|TRBV30
TGTGCCTGGATGCCGAAGCTGATGAACACTGAAGCTTTCTTT
CAWMPKLMNTEAFF
>TRBD1|few|TRBJ1-2|TRBV9
TGTGCCAGCGGCCGACAGGGGGCAAATGGCTACACCTTC
CASGRQGANGYTF
>-|-|TRBJ2-7|TRBV6-6
TGTGCCAGCAGCCCGAATTATGGGCAGTACTTC
CASSPNYGQYF
>-|once|TRBJ2-2|TRBV5-1
TGCGCCAGCAGCGAGTTTGGGGGTGGACGGGACACCGGGGAGCTGTTTTTT
CASSEFGGGRDTGELFF
>-|-|TRBJ1-1|TRBV4-1
TGCGCCAGCAGCCAAGATATTGGGCTTGAAGCTTTCTTT
CASSQDIGLEAFF
>-|-|TRBJ2-1|TRBV12-5
TGTGCTAGTGGTTTGGGGGGTCTTATGACCTACAATGAGCAGTTCTTC
CASGLGGLMTYNEQFF
>-|-|TRBJ2-7|TRBV18
TGTGCCAGCTCCCGGGACTCAGGCTACGAGCAGTACTTC
CASSRDSGYEQYF
>TRBD2|-|TRBJ2-3|TRBV3-1/TRBV3-2
TGTGCCAGCAGCCAAGCCCGGGGGGGCTCAGATACGCAGTATTTT
CASSQARGGSDTQYF
>TRBD2|-|TRBJ2-2|TRBV29-1
TGCAGCGTTGGGGGACTAGCGGGCAACACCGGGGAGCTGTTTTTT
CSVGGLAGNTGELFF
>TRBD1|-|TRBJ1-1|TRBV29-1
TGCAGCGTGGCCGGGACAGCGAACACTGAAGCTTTCTTT
CSVAGTANTEAFF
>-|few|TRBJ1-1|TRBV3-1/TRBV3-2
TGTGCCAGCAGCCAACAGGGGGAAGCTTTCTTT
CASSQQGEAFF
>-|-|TRBJ2-4|TRBV19
TGTGCCAGTAGTATAGATGGCGGGGTAGCCAAAAACATTCAGTACTTC
CASSIDGGVAKNIQYF
>-|-|TRBJ2-7|TRBV18
TGTGCCAGCTCACCACCCGTCGGCGAGCAGTACTTC
CASSPPVGEQYF
>-|-|TRBJ1-1|TRBV30
TGTGCCTGGAGTGTGGGGAACACTGAAGCTTTCTTT
CAWSVGNTEAFF
>-|few|TRBJ1-2|TRBV6-5
TGTGCCAGCAGTTACATACGAGAGGGGGGCTACACCTTC
CASSYIREGGYTF
>-|-|TRBJ1-2|TRBV25-1
TGTGCCAGCAGTGACAGGACCTATGGCTACACCTTC
CASSDRTYGYTF